Presented here are 30 T cell receptor beta chains from one specimen sequenced in a study of cytomegalovirus exposure and HLA in healthy donors. The study ran its PCR with 60 Vbeta and 13 Jbeta primers. The protocol was immunoSEQ multiplex PCR, while the TCRdb copy is restricted to in-frame clones and leaves out a portion. The repertoire holds over 100,000 clones, 65% to 75% seen once, with approximately 7% in the top ten. The material sequenced was PBMCs. The source is a man in his forties in good health and CMV-seropositive.

This rearrangement joins TRBV18 to TRBJ1-4; D perhaps matches TRBD1 (5 bases). This CDR3 is 14 amino acids long. Germline CDR1 reads KGHSH; CDR2 reads LQKENI. Trimming pared 2 bases from V and 6 bases from J, leaving 10 bases between. The CDR3 region has the DNA TGTGCCAGCTCACCAGTACCAGGGTATGAAAAACTGTTTTTT. Translating gives CASSPVPGYEKLFF.

This clone was detected only a few times. V usage is TRBV2 and J usage is TRBJ1-1; TRBD1 matches 8 bases. The CDR3 is 13 residues long. The V segment lost 5 bases and the J segment 10 bases; nucleotides outside the gene matches: 9. CDR1 and CDR2 (germline): SNHLY, FYNNEI. CDR3 protein: CASSRGQGSRAFF. The CDR3 nucleotides read TGTGCCAGCAGTCGCGGACAGGGCTCAAGAGCTTTCTTT.

This sequence joins TRBV29-1 and TRBJ2-7; D is perhaps TRBD1 (5 bases). Germline V gene lookup returns CDR1 SQVTM and CDR2 ANQGSEA. The CDR3 is 14 amino acids. The V gene lost 3 bases and the J gene lost 6 bases, with 18 bases spanning the gap. The CDR3 DNA follows: TGCAGCGTTGACCTTCCCCAAGGGGCAGGCGAGCAGTACTTC. Its translation: CSVDLPQGAGEQYF.

This rearrangement joins TRBV5-1 to TRBJ2-5; 9 bases are shared with TRBD1. Looked up from germline, CDR1 is SGHRS and CDR2 is YFSETQ. The CDR3 runs to 14 residues. V lost 4 bases and J lost 11; bases outside the gene matches: 12. The CDR3 region has the DNA TGCGCCAGCAGCATGGCCGGGACAGGGAGGGAGCAGTACTTC. Its translation: CASSMAGTGREQYF. Looking up the rest from reference TRBV5-1 and TRBJ2-5 gives the full variable domain: KAGVTQTPRYLIKTRGQQVTLSCSPISGHRSVSWYQQTPGQGLQFLFEYFSETQRNKGNFPGRFSGRQFSNSRSEMNVSTLELGDSALYLCASSMAGTGREQYFGPGTRLLVL.

The gene calls are TRBV2 and TRBJ2-5; 14 positions match TRBD2. Germline CDR1 is SNHLY and CDR2 is FYNNEI. CDR3 length: 19 amino acids. V dropped 6 bases and J dropped 6; count of bases not matched to a gene: 18. The CDR3 nucleotides are TGTGCCAGCAGGGGCCCCGGGACTAGCGGGGGAGGAGGTGGAAAGACCCAGTACTTC. It yields the protein CASRGPGTSGGGGGKTQYF.

J is TRBJ1-1 and V is TRBV10-3, with D possibly being TRBD1 (5 bases). The V gene's germline CDR1 is ENHRY and CDR2 SYGVKD. V was clipped by 8 bases and J by 0 bases, with 7 bases between them. The CDR3 has 12 amino acids. Here the CDR3 DNA reads TGTGCCATCGGACACCTGAACACTGAAGCTTTCTTT. Translation gives CAIGHLNTEAFF.

The chain employs TRBV7-8 and TRBJ2-1; D perhaps matches TRBD2 (6 bases). Deletions cut 5 bases from V and 6 bases from J, with 11 bases between. Germline V gene lookup returns CDR1 SGHVS and CDR2 FQNEAQ. The CDR3 loop spans 13 amino acids. As DNA, the CDR3 is TGTGCCAGCAGCCCAACCGGGGGCAATGAGCAGTTCTTC. This sequence encodes CASSPTGGNEQFF.

The chain carries TRBV2 and TRBJ1-2; 7 nucleotides line up with TRBD1. CDR1 is SNHLY, CDR2 FYNNEI, per germline. This CDR3 is 14 amino acids long. The V and J ends lost 5 bases and 8 bases, in that order; junction bases with no gene match: 11. CDR3 coding DNA: TGTGCCAGCAGTTACATAAGGGGGCGTAGAGGCTACACCTTC. It codes for CASSYIRGRRGYTF.

This clone came up a few times. V is TRBV5-1 and J is TRBJ2-3, with D possibly matching TRBD1 (5 bases). The CDR3 runs to 13 residues. CDR1 SGHRS and CDR2 YFSETQ come from the germline V gene. The V end was cut by 5 bases, the J end by 6 bases, with 13 bases between. The CDR3 nucleotides read TGCGCCAGCAGTACCCCAGGGTCGGATACGCAGTATTTT. Encoded protein: CASSTPGSDTQYF.

In this sample, this clone turned up a few times. CDR3 DNA sequence: TGTGCCAGCAGCGTAGGAATTAAGGGTATTGGTGTTGCGGGGGATTTGTCTGGAAACACCATATATTTT. It yields the protein CASSVGIKGIGVAGDLSGNTIYF. The chain couples TRBV9 to TRBJ1-3, with D perhaps TRBD1 (5 bases). Trimming pared 0 bases from V and 1 base from J, leaving 32 bases between. This CDR3 is 23 amino acids long. In germline, CDR1 is SGDLS, CDR2 YYNGEE.

This clone was found once. The rearrangement links TRBV7-7 to TRBJ1-5; TRBD1 agrees at 7 bases. V dropped 5 bases and J dropped 0; count of bases not matched to a gene: 4. Germline lookup yields CDR1 SSHAT and CDR2 FNYEAQ (reference sequence). CDR3 length: 15 amino acids. The chain's CDR3 is CASSLRQGSNQPQHF. The CDR3 region has the DNA TGTGCCAGCAGCCTCCGACAGGGTAGCAATCAGCCCCAGCATTTT.

This sequence joins TRBV30 and TRBJ2-1; 8 bases are a match to TRBD2. Trimming at V came to 4 bases and at J to 4 bases, leaving 9 bases not matched to a gene. This CDR3 contains 15 residues. Germline V CDR1 and CDR2: GTSNPN, SVGIG (reference sequence). The DNA for the CDR3 is TGTGCCTGGACCAGCGGGAGCGGGGGTTACAATGAGCAGTTCTTC. Encoded protein: CAWTSGSGGYNEQFF.

The chain carries TRBV15 and TRBJ1-5; weak D call: TRBD1 (6 bases). Germline V lookup: CDR1 LNHNV, CDR2 YYDKDF (reference sequence). V lost 3 bases to trimming and J lost 3 bases, with 9 bases between them. This CDR3 comprises 14 residues. The CDR3 reads CATSSRQVNQPQHF. The CDR3 region has the DNA TGTGCCACCAGCAGCAGACAGGTCAATCAGCCCCAGCATTTT.

Only one count was recorded for this clone. The chain has TRBV7-8 and TRBJ1-5, with no clear D. V was clipped by 5 bases and J by 0 bases, with 14 bases between them. The CDR3 sequence is 16 residues long. CDR1 and CDR2 (germline): SGHVS, FQNEAQ. CDR3 nucleotides: TGTGCCAGCAGCCGTAGCGGACGGCTTAGCAATCAGCCCCAGCATTTT. As protein: CASSRSGRLSNQPQHF.

This clone has more than one count but fewer than ten. The chain employs TRBV6-5 and TRBJ2-7; 10 nucleotides align to TRBD2. CDR1 is MNHEY and CDR2 is SVGAGI in the germline V gene. J lost 0 bases, V lost 11 bases, and 4 bases had no gene match. The CDR3 loop spans 13 amino acids. CDR3 amino acids: CAVRTSGSYEQYF. The CDR3 nucleotides are TGTGCCGTCCGGACTAGCGGCTCCTACGAGCAGTACTTC.

This clone was seen only once. V gene TRBV10-3 combines with J gene TRBJ2-5; 11 nucleotides match TRBD2. The ends lost 2 bases at V and 4 bases at J; junction bases unmatched: 0. Germline values: CDR1 ENHRY, CDR2 SYGVKD. The CDR3 is made up of 14 amino acids. CDR3 nucleotides: TGTGCCATCAGTGAGACTAGCGGGGGAGAGACCCAGTACTTC. Encoded protein: CAISETSGGETQYF.

The chain links TRBV11-2 to TRBJ2-7; 7 positions match TRBD1. The length of the CDR3 is 14 residues. Germline CDR1 is SGHAT and CDR2 is FQNNGV. V shed 0 bases and J 3 bases; nucleotides not matched to a gene: 2. CDR3 nucleotide sequence: TGTGCCAGCAGCTTAGATCCAGGGGGCTACGAGCAGTACTTC. It translates to CASSLDPGGYEQYF.

This chain links TRBV2 with TRBJ2-5; 11 bases match TRBD2. Germline CDR1 reads SNHLY; CDR2 reads FYNNEI. The CDR3 loop spans 15 amino acids. Trimming at V came to 3 bases and at J to 3 bases, leaving 3 bases not matched to a gene. This CDR3 is CASSDQTSGEETQYF. The DNA for the CDR3 is TGTGCCAGCAGTGACCAGACTAGCGGGGAAGAGACCCAGTACTTC.

The J gene is TRBJ1-1, the V gene TRBV2; TRBD1 might be the D (5 bases). The CDR3 is 15 amino acids. CDR1 is SNHLY and CDR2 is FYNNEI in the germline V gene. V was pared by 7 bases and J by 1 base, with 16 bases between. The CDR3 bases are TGTGCCAGCAACTTCTTGCGACAGCAGAACACTGAAGCTTTCTTT. Its translation: CASNFLRQQNTEAFF.

This chain joins TRBV19 and TRBJ2-2; possibly TRBD2 for D (6 bases). Germline lookup yields CDR1 LNHDA and CDR2 SQIVND (reference sequence). With 7 bases removed from V and 4 bases from J, the gap between germline ends came to 19 bases. The CDR3 contains 16 residues. The DNA of the CDR3 is TGTGCCAGTACCAGGGACTCCCTTACCCCCACCGGGGAGCTGTTTTTT. It yields the protein CASTRDSLTPTGELFF.

The chain has TRBV27 and TRBJ2-1; 7 bases agree with TRBD1. Germline values: CDR1 MNHEY, CDR2 SMNVEV (reference sequence). V lost 8 bases, J lost 7 bases, and 17 bases stayed unmatched. The CDR3 consists of 16 residues. CDR3 in DNA: TGTGCCAGCTGGTACAGGGGCGCCCCTACTTATAATGAGCAGTTCTTC. This encodes CASWYRGAPTYNEQFF.

The gene calls are TRBV7-9 and TRBJ1-2; 8 nucleotides match TRBD1. Looked up from germline, CDR1 is SEHNR and CDR2 is FQNEAQ (reference sequence). The CDR3 length is 14 residues. V gave up 1 base and J gave up 8 bases; unmatched junction bases: 6. CDR3 nucleotide sequence: TGTGCCAGCAGCTTAGGTGGACAGGGCGGGGGCTACACCTTC. It specifies CASSLGGQGGGYTF.

This sequence joins TRBV19 and TRBJ1-1, with 9 bases lining up with TRBD1. V was pared by 3 bases and J by 1 base, with 9 bases of the junction left unmatched. In germline, CDR1 is LNHDA, CDR2 SQIVND (reference sequence). The CDR3 covers 17 residues. CDR3 coding DNA: TGTGCCAGTAGTATCAGGACCGGGACAGGGAGGAACACTGAAGCTTTCTTT. This sequence encodes CASSIRTGTGRNTEAFF.

This clone was observed a handful of times. The gene calls are TRBV16 and TRBJ1-1; 8 nucleotides match TRBD1. Germline lookup yields CDR1 KGHSY and CDR2 FQNENV. The CDR3 is made up of 15 amino acids. Trimming cost V 3 bases and J 1 base; bases outside gene matches: 4. The CDR3 region is CASSQPDRANTEAFF. The CDR3 DNA is TGTGCCAGCAGCCAGCCGGACAGGGCGAACACTGAAGCTTTCTTT.

V and J are TRBV6-6 and TRBJ2-7; D might be TRBD2 (6 bases). This CDR3 is 14 amino acids long. The V end was cut by 6 bases, the J end by 3 bases, with 15 bases between. Germline lookup yields CDR1 MNHNY and CDR2 SVGAGI (reference sequence). This CDR3 reads CASRDHGRNYEQYF. The CDR3 DNA reads as TGTGCCAGCAGGGACCATGGGAGGAACTACGAGCAGTACTTC.

This chain connects TRBV19 to TRBJ2-7, with D possibly matching TRBD2 (5 bases). V lost 5 bases, J lost 3 bases, and 17 bases lay in between. Germline V CDR1 and CDR2: LNHDA, SQIVND (reference sequence). This CDR3 has 15 amino acids. The CDR3 DNA reads TGTGCCAGTAGTCCTATAGAGGGTCTATTCTACGAGCAGTACTTC. This sequence encodes CASSPIEGLFYEQYF.

This clone is a singleton in its sample. The chain is built from TRBV19 and TRBJ2-2, with unresolved D. V was trimmed by 6 bases and J by 0 bases, leaving 11 bases between them. The CDR3 contains 15 residues. Germline values: CDR1 LNHDA, CDR2 SQIVND (reference sequence). The CDR3: CASRRDRANTGELFF. CDR3 nucleotides: TGTGCCAGTAGGAGAGACCGGGCGAACACCGGGGAGCTGTTTTTT.

The chain couples TRBV6-5 to TRBJ2-1; 7 bases map to TRBD2. The CDR3 runs to 15 residues. The V gene's germline CDR1 is MNHEY and CDR2 SVGAGI. Trimming at V came to 4 bases and at J to 7 bases, leaving 10 bases not matched to a gene. CDR3 protein: CASSFLAGEGNEQFF. The CDR3, as DNA: TGTGCCAGCAGTTTCTTGGCGGGAGAGGGGAATGAGCAGTTCTTC.

This clone was picked up a small number of times. The DNA for the CDR3 is TGTGCCAGCAGTTACGATGACAGGCTGAACTATGGCTACACCTTC. Protein sequence: CASSYDDRLNYGYTF. V usage is TRBV6-5 and J usage is TRBJ1-2, with a weak D call TRBD1 (6 bases). Trimming left V 2 bases short and J 2 bases short, with 12 bases between. Germline values: CDR1 MNHEY, CDR2 SVGAGI. This CDR3 comprises 15 residues.

J is TRBJ2-3 and V is TRBV27; the D is unclear. Germline assignment: CDR1 MNHEY and CDR2 SMNVEV (reference sequence). The CDR3 is 19 residues long. V was shortened by 5 bases and J by 6 bases, with 30 bases between the two germline ends. Here the CDR3 DNA reads TGTGCCAGCAGTCCTACCGAACGAGACCCTCCTGCGGAGTTGGATACGCAGTATTTT. Translation: CASSPTERDPPAELDTQYF.